This T cell receptor (beta chain) was identified during a study of blood T cell repertoires in COVID-19. Turning to the study itself: Acute-phase and convalescent COVID-19 samples originated in the United States, Italy and Spain. PBMCs, B-cell-depleted T cells, or T cells were the source of the cDNA or gDNA that made up the material.

With V trimmed by 6 bases and J by 4 bases, 6 bases remained unmatched. Germline CDR1 MNHNS, CDR2 SASEGT. The CDR3 consists of 14 residues. Original analysis: By means of reference gene primer amplification, nucleated cell counts were estimated. Assay: immunoSEQ multiplex PCR; the TCRdb copy retains only in-frame clones and omits some. Clonal size and the V and J genes are those of that table, whereas D and trimming came from the DNA. The table includes tens of thousands of clones, 88% detected once. Sequenced: peripheral blood. The source of this sequence is a human donor in a cohort sampled during active COVID-19. The chain couples TRBV6-1 to TRBJ1-5; 7 bases agree with TRBD1. DNA for the CDR3: TGTGCCAGCAGCAGGGACAGAGTAAATCAGCCCCAGCATTTT. As protein: CASSRDRVNQPQHF.